This TCR beta chain was documented in a study of CD8+ T cells in alopecia areata. Findings and caveats of the study: Persistence during tofacitinib was seen for many expanded lesional clones in scalp and blood.

This clone showed up just a few times. The antigen remains undetermined. Extracted RNA was reverse transcribed into cDNA, the sequencing template. Assay used: immunoSEQ multiplex PCR; TCRdb lists only in-frame clones, some missing. The sample records about 160,000 clones, under 70% being singletons. Treatment meaning: oral pan-JAK inhibitor, 5-10 mg twice daily. Germline V gene lookup returns CDR1 ENHRY and CDR2 SYGVKD. V shed 2 bases, J shed 7 bases, and the junction held 8 bases outside the gene matches. The CDR3 length is 16 residues. The input for sequencing was CD4+ T cells sorted from blood, taken at week 4, from a patient treated with tofacitinib. The TCR was taken from a human donor with alopecia areata. The V and J genes are TRBV10-3 and TRBJ2-2, with TRBD2 matching 9 bases. CDR3 coding DNA: TGTGCCATCAGTGAGCAGAGCGGGGGGAGCGGCGGGGAGCTGTTTTTT. Amino acid sequence: CAISEQSGGSGGELFF.